This TCR beta chain was documented in a study of blood T cell repertoires in COVID-19. Study-level information: From T cells, B-cell-depleted T cells, or PBMCs came the material, which was cDNA or gDNA.

TCRdb's copy holds only in-frame clones and misses some; the assay was immunoSEQ multiplex PCR. The sample contains 100,000 to 110,000 clones, around 88% of which appear only once. This CDR3 is built from 14 residues. Germline CDR1 reads MNHEY; CDR2 reads SMNVEV (reference sequence). V shed 10 bases and J 6 bases; nucleotides not matched to a gene: 13. This chain uses TRBV27 with TRBJ2-5; 8 bases align to TRBD1. The sample comprised peripheral blood. This receptor was obtained from a human donor in a cohort sampled during active COVID-19. In nucleotides, the CDR3 is TGTGCCACCCGGGACAGGCCAGGCCGAAAGACCCAGTACTTC. Its protein is CATRDRPGRKTQYF.